The sequence of this T cell receptor (beta chain) was determined in a study of CD8 T cells in ankylosing spondylitis. The V gene end was trimmed by 3 bases and the J gene end by 4 bases; junction bases not matched to a gene: 9. Germline V gene sequence: CDR1 SQVTM, CDR2 ANQGSEA. The CDR3 consists of 15 residues. Quantitative molecular-barcoded 5'-RACE generated the TCR beta libraries. TCRdb ran MiXCR on the 5' RACE reads and lists one entry per CDR3 protein. Here the sample spans 200,000 to 250,000 distinct CDR3 sequences, 20% to 30% being singletons. The chain joins TRBV29-1 to TRBJ2-3; the match to TRBD2 covers 8 bases. The sequencing sample was made of blood, either unsorted or a sorted T cell fraction (not recorded which). This TCR derives from a male donor with ankylosing spondylitis or in good health (not recorded which). The CDR3 sequence is CSVDGGRSGPDTQYF. CDR3 DNA sequence: TGCAGCGTTGACGGCGGGAGGTCGGGCCCAGATACGCAGTATTTT.